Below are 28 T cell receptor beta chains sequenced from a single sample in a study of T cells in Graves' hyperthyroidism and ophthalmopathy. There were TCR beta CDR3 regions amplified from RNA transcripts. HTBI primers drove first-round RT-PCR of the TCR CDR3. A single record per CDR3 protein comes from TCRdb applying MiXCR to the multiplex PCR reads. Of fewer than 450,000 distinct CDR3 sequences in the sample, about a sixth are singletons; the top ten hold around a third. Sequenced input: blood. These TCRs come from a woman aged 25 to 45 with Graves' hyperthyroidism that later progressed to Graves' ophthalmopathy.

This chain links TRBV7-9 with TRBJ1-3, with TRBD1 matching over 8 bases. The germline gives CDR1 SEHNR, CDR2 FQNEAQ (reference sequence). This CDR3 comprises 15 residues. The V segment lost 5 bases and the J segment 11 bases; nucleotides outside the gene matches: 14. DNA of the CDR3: TGTGCCAGCAGCCGGTGGGACAGGCAAGACTTTGCCATATATTTT. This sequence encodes CASSRWDRQDFAIYF.

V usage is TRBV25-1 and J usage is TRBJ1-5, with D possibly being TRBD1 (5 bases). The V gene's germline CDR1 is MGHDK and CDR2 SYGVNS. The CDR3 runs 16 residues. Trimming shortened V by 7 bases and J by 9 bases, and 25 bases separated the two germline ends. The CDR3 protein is CASTPNKQGGGRPQHF. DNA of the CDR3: TGTGCCAGCACCCCAAATAAGCAGGGCGGGGGTAGGCCCCAGCATTTT.

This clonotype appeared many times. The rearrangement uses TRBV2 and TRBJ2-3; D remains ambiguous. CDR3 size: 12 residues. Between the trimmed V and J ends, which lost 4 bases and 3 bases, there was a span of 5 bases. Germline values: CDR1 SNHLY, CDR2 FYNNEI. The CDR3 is CASSGETDTQYF. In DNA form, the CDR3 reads TGTGCCAGCAGTGGAGAGACAGATACGCAGTATTTT.

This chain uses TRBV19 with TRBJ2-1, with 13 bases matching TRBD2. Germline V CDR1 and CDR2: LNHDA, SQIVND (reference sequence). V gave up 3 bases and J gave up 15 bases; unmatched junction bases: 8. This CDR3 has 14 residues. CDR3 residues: CASSMGLAGKVPFF. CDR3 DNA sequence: TGTGCCAGTAGTATGGGACTAGCGGGGAAAGTACCGTTCTTC.

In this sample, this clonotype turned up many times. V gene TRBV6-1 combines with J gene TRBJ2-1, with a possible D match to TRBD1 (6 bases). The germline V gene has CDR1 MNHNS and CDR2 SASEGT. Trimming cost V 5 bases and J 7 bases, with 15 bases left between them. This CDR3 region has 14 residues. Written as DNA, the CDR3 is TGTGCCAGCAGTCCGCCGGGACATCCGAATGAGCAGTTCTTC. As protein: CASSPPGHPNEQFF.

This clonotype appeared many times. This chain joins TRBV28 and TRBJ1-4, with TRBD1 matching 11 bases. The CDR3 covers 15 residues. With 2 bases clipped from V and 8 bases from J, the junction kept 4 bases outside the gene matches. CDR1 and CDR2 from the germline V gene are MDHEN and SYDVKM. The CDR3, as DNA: TGTGCCAGCAGTTTAGCCGGACAGGGGGCGGAAAAACTGTTTTTT. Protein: CASSLAGQGAEKLFF.

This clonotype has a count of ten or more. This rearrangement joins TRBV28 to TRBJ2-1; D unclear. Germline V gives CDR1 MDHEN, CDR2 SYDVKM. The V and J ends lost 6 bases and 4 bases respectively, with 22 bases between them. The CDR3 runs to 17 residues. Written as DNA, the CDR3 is TGTGCCAGCAGCCGAACCCCGTTGGGGAAAAAATACAATGAGCAGTTCTTC. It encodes CASSRTPLGKKYNEQFF.

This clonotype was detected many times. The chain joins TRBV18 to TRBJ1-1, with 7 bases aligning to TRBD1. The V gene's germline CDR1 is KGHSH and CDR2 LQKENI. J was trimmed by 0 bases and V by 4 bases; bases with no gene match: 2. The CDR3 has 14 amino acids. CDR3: CASSQDRLNTEAFF. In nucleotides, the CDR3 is TGTGCCAGCTCACAGGACAGGTTGAACACTGAAGCTTTCTTT.

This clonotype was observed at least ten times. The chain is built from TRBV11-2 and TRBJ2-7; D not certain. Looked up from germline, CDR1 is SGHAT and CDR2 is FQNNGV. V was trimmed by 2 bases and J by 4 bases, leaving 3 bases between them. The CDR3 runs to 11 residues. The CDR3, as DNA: TGTGCCAGCAGCTTACTTTACGAGCAGTACTTC. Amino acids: CASSLLYEQYF.

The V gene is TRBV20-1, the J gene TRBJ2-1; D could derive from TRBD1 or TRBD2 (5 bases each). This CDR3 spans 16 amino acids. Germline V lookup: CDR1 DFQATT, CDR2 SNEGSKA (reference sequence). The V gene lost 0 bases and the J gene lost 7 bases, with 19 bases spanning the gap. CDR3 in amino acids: CSAREARGHTRNEQFF. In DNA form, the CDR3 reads TGCAGTGCTAGAGAAGCAAGGGGTCATACTAGGAATGAGCAGTTCTTC.

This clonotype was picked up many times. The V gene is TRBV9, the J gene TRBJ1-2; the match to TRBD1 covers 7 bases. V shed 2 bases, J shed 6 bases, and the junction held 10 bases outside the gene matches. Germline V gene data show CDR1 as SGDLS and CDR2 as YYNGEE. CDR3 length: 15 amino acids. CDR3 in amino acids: CASSVSLRGLDGYTF. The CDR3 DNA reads TGTGCCAGCAGCGTCAGTCTTAGGGGGCTGGATGGCTACACCTTC.

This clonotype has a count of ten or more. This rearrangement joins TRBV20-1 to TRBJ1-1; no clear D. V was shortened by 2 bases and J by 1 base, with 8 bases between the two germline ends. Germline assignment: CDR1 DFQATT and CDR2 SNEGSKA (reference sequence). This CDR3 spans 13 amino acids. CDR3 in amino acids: CSARKVSNTEAFF. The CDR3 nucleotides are TGCAGTGCTAGAAAAGTCTCGAACACTGAAGCTTTCTTT.

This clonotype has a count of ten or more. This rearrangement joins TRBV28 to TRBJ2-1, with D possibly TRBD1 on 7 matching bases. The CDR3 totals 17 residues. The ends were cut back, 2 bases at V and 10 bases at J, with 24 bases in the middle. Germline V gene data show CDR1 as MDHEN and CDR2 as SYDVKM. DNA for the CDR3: TGTGCCAGCAGTTTACATCGGGGGACAGTTCGTGCTCGGGAGCAGTTCTTC. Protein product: CASSLHRGTVRAREQFF. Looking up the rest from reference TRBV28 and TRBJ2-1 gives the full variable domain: DVKVTQSSRYLVKRTGEKVFLECVQDMDHENMFWYRQDPGLGLRLIYFSYDVKMKEKGDIPEGYSVSREKKERFSLILESASTNQTSMYLCASSLHRGTVRAREQFFGPGTRLTVL.

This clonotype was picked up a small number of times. The CDR3 region is CSALQGSSNQPQHF. The CDR3 DNA reads as TGCAGTGCTTTACAGGGTAGCAGCAATCAGCCCCAGCATTTT. The chain is built from TRBV20-1 and TRBJ1-5, with D possibly being TRBD1 (6 bases). CDR1 is DFQATT, CDR2 SNEGSKA, per germline (reference sequence). CDR3 size: 14 residues. V shed 5 bases and J shed 1 base, with 12 bases lying between them.

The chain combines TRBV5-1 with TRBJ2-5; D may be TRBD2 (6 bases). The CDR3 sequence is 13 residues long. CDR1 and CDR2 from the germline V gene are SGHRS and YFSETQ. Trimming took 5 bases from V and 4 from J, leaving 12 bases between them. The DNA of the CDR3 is TGCGCCAGCAGGCGGGGCACGGGAGAGACCCAGTACTTC. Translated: CASRRGTGETQYF.

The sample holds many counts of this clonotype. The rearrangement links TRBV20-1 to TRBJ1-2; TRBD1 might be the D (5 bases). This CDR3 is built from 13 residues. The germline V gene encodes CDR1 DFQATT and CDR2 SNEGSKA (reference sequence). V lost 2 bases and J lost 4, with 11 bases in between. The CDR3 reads CSARPQGGYGYTF. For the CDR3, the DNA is TGCAGTGCTAGACCCCAGGGAGGCTATGGCTACACCTTC.

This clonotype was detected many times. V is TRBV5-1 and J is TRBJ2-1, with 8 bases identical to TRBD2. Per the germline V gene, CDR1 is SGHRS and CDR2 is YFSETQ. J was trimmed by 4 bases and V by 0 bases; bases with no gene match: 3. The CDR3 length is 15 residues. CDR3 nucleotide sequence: TGCGCCAGCAGCTTGGTTAGCGGGATATACAATGAGCAGTTCTTC. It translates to CASSLVSGIYNEQFF. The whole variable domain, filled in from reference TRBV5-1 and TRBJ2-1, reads KAGVTQTPRYLIKTRGQQVTLSCSPISGHRSVSWYQQTPGQGLQFLFEYFSETQRNKGNFPGRFSGRQFSNSRSEMNVSTLELGDSALYLCASSLVSGIYNEQFFGPGTRLTVL.

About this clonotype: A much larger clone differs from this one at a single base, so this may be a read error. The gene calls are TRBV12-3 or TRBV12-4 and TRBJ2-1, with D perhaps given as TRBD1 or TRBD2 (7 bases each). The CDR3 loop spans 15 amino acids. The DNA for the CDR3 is TGTGCCAGCAGCCCCAGGGGGGGCTCCCACAATGAGCAGTTCTTC. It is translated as CASSPRGGSHNEQFF.

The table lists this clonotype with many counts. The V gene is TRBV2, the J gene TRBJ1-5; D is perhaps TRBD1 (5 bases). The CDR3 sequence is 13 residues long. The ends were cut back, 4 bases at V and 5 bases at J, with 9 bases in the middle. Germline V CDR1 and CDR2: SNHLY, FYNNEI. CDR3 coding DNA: TGTGCCAGCAGTGTCGGGGGACATCAGCCCCAGCATTTT. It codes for CASSVGGHQPQHF.

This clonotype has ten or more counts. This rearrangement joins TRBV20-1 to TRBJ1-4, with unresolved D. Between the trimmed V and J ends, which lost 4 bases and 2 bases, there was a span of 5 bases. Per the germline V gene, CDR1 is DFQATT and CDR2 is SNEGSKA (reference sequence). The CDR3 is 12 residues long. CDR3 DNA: TGCAGTGCTAAGGAGACTAATGAAAAACTGTTTTTT. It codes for CSAKETNEKLFF.

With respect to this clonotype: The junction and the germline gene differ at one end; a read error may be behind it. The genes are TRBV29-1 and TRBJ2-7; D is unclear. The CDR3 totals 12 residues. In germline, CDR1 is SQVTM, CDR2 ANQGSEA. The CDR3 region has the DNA TGCAGCGTTTTGGGCTACTCCTACGAGCGGTACTTC. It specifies CSVLGYSYERYF.

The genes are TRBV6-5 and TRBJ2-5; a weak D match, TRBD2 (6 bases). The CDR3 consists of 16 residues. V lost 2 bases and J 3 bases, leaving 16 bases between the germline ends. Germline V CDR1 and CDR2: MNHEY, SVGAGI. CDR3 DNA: TGTGCCAGCAGTTACGGGGGAATGCGGGATAAAGAGACCCAGTACTTC. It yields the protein CASSYGGMRDKETQYF.

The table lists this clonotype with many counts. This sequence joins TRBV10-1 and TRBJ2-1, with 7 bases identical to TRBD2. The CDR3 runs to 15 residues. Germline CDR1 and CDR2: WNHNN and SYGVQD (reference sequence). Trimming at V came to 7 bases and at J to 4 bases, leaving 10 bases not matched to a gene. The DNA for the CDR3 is TGCGCCAGCAATGACCGGGACTACTATTACAATGAGCAGTTCTTC. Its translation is CASNDRDYYYNEQFF.

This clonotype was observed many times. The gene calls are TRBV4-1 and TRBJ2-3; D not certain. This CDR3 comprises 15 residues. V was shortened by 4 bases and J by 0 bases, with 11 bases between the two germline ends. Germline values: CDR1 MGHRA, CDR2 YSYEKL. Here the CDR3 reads CASSRRGSSTDTQYF. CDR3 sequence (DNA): TGCGCCAGCAGCCGACGAGGCTCTAGCACAGATACGCAGTATTTT.

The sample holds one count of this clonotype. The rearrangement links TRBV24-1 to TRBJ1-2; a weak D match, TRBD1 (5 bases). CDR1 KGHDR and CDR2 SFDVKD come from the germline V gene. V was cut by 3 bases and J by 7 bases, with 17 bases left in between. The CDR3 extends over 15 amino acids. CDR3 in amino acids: CATSDPQYGGRGYTF. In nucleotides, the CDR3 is TGTGCCACCAGTGATCCTCAATACGGGGGACGTGGCTACACCTTC.

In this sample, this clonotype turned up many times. The CDR3 loop is CASSLVGGPQPQHF. In DNA form, the CDR3 reads TGTGCCAGCAGTTTAGTTGGAGGGCCTCAGCCCCAGCATTTT. The V and J genes are TRBV12-3 or TRBV12-4 and TRBJ1-5, with D unclear. The CDR3 has 14 amino acids. V was clipped by 1 base and J by 6 bases, with 10 bases between them.

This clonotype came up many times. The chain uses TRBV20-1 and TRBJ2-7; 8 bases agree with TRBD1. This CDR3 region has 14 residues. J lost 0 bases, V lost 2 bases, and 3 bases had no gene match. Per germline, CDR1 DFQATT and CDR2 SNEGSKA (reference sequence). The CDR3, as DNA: TGCAGTGCTAGACTACAGGGGGGCTCCTACGAGCAGTACTTC. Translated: CSARLQGGSYEQYF.

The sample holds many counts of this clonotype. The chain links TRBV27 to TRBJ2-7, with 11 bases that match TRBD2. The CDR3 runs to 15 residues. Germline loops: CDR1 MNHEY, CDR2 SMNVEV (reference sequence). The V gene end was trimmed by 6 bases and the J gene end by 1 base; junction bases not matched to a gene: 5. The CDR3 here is CASRLTSGVSYEQYF. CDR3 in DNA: TGTGCCAGCAGACTGACTAGCGGGGTATCCTACGAGCAGTACTTC.